A selection of T cell receptor beta chains follows, all from one sample in a study of T cell responses to AZD1222 COVID-19 vaccine. Generated by immunoSEQ multiplex PCR, the TCRdb table keeps only in-frame clones and is missing some. The sample shows 150,000 or so clones, approximately 90% of them seen only once. The specimen comprised peripheral blood, sampled 28 days after the second dose of the MenACWY control vaccine. All receptors derive from an adult who received the MenACWY meningococcal vaccine as a control. Each CDR3 is given with its conserved first and last residue. The D gene is left open where the match is weak. The size field is filled for only some rows; it gives once, few, many or a size class.

j_gene,v_gene,d_gene,abundance,CDR3nt,CDR3aa
TRBJ2-1,TRBV6-2/TRBV6-3,TRBD2,NA,TGTGCCAGCAGCCCGACTAGCGGGAGTGGCGGTGAGCAGTTCTTC,CASSPTSGSGGEQFF
TRBJ2-7,TRBV6-2/TRBV6-3,NA,NA,TGTGCCAGCAGCCAATATGGCGGGCTGAGGGAGCAGTACTTC,CASSQYGGLREQYF
TRBJ1-4,TRBV28,NA,once,TGTGCCAGCAGTTTCGTACAGGGAGGAGCTGAAAAACTGTTTTTT,CASSFVQGGAEKLFF
TRBJ2-1,TRBV27,TRBD1,NA,TGTGCCAGCAGCACAGACAGGGTAGAAGATAATGAGCAGTTCTTC,CASSTDRVEDNEQFF
TRBJ2-7,TRBV28,NA,NA,TGTGCCAGCAGACTAGTAAACGAGCAGTACTTC,CASRLVNEQYF
TRBJ2-7,TRBV7-8,NA,NA,TGTGCCAGCAGCCCACACTCCCTCGAGCAGTACTTC,CASSPHSLEQYF
TRBJ2-1,TRBV5-1,NA,NA,TGCGCCAGCAGCATGGGACCTTCGGGTGAGCAGTTCTTC,CASSMGPSGEQFF
TRBJ1-5,TRBV24-1,TRBD1,medium-sized,TGTGCCACCAGAGACAGGGGGGATCATCAGCCCCAGCATTTT,CATRDRGDHQPQHF
TRBJ2-7,TRBV6-2/TRBV6-3,TRBD1,NA,TGTGCCAGCAGTTACTGGACAGGGGGCGGTGAGCAGTACTTC,CASSYWTGGGEQYF
TRBJ2-5,TRBV3-1/TRBV3-2,TRBD2,NA,TGTGCCAGCAGCCAAGAATATAGCGGGAGGAAGTACTTC,CASSQEYSGRKYF
TRBJ1-1,TRBV19,TRBD1,once,TGTGCCAGTAGTATAGTTAGGGGACAGAAGAACACTGAAGCTTTCTTT,CASSIVRGQKNTEAFF
TRBJ2-3,TRBV4-3,NA,NA,TGCGCCAGCAGCTCTCGGGGTACTAGCACAGATACGCAGTATTTT,CASSSRGTSTDTQYF
TRBJ2-2,TRBV19,NA,NA,TGTGCCAGTAGTAAGGAACGCCCGACAGACACCGGGGAGCTGTTTTTT,CASSKERPTDTGELFF
TRBJ2-5,TRBV6-2/TRBV6-3,TRBD2,NA,TGTGCCAGCAGTGACTATAGGGTAGCGGGAATGGAGACCCAGTACTTC,CASSDYRVAGMETQYF
TRBJ2-1,TRBV7-2,TRBD1,NA,TGTGCCAGCAGCTTACCTCGACAGGGACATGAGCAGTTCTTC,CASSLPRQGHEQFF
TRBJ1-3,TRBV28,TRBD1,NA,TGTGCCAGCAGTTCTACAGGGGCAGGAAACACCATATATTTT,CASSSTGAGNTIYF
TRBJ2-7,TRBV19,NA,NA,TGTGCCAGTAGTTTATCACTAGGAGGAGTGCAGTACTTC,CASSLSLGGVQYF
TRBJ1-5,TRBV4-1,TRBD1,NA,TGCGCCAGCAGCCAGGGAGCACAGGGGGGCCCGGGTCAGCCCCAGCATTTT,CASSQGAQGGPGQPQHF
TRBJ1-5,TRBV21-1,NA,once,TGTGCCAGCAGCCCCGAGTCCCAGCATTTT,CASSPESQHF
TRBJ2-3,TRBV30,NA,NA,TGTGCCTGGACGCGGGGAGGCGGGTGGGATACGCAGTATTTT,CAWTRGGGWDTQYF
TRBJ1-2,TRBV5-6,TRBD1,NA,TGTGCCAGCAGCTTAATTCCAGGGGGCCCAAGCTTC,CASSLIPGGPSF
TRBJ2-7,TRBV6-5,NA,once,TGTGCCAGCACCGAAACAGGGATCGAGCAGTACTTC,CASTETGIEQYF
TRBJ1-1,TRBV6-5,NA,NA,TGTGCCAGCACTCAGACAGGAAACACTGAAGCTTTCTTT,CASTQTGNTEAFF